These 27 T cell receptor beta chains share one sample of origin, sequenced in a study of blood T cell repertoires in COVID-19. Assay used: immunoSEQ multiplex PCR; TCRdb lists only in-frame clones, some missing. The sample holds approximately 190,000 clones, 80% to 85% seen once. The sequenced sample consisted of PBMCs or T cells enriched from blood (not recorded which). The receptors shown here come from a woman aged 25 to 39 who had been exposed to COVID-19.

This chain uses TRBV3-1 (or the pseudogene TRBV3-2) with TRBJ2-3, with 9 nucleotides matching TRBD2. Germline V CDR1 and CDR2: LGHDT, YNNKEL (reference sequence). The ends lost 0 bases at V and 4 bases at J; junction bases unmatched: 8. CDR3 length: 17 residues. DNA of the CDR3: TGTGCCAGCAGCCAAGAACGGTCTAGCGGGGCGGCAGATACGCAGTATTTT. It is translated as CASSQERSSGAADTQYF.

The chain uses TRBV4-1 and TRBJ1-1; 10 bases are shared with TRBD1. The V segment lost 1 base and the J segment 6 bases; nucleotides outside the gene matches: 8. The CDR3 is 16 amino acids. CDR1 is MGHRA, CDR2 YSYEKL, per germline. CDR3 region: CASSQVSRDRGSEAFF. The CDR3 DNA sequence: TGCGCCAGCAGCCAAGTATCCCGGGACAGGGGCTCTGAAGCTTTCTTT.

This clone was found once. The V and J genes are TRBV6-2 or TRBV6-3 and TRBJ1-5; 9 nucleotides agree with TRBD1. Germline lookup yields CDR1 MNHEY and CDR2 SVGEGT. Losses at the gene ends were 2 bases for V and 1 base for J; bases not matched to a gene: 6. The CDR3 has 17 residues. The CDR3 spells CASSYQQGAVSNQPQHF. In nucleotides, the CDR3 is TGTGCCAGCAGTTACCAACAGGGGGCGGTAAGCAATCAGCCCCAGCATTTT.

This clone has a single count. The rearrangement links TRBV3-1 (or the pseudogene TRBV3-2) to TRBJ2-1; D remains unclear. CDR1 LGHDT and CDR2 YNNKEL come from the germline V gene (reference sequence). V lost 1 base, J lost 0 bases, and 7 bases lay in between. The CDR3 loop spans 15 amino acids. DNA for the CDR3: TGTGCCAGCAGCCAAGTGCCAGGCTCCTACAATGAGCAGTTCTTC. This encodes CASSQVPGSYNEQFF.

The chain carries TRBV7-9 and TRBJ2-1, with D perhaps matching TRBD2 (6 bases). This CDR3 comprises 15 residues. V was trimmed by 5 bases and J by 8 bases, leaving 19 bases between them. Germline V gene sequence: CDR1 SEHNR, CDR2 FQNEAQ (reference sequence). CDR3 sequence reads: CASSPPWEVSDEQFF. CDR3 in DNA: TGTGCCAGCAGCCCACCCTGGGAGGTGAGCGATGAGCAGTTCTTC.

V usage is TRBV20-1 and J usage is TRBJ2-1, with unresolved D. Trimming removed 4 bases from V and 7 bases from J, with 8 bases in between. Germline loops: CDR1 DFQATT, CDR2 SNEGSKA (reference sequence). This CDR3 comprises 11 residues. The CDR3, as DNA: TGCAGTGCTAACTACTTTAATGAGCAGTTCTTC. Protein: CSANYFNEQFF.

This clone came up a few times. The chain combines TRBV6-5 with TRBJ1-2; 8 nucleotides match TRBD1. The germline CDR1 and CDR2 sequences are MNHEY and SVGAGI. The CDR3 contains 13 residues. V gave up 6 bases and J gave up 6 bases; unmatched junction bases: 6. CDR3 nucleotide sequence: TGTGCCAGCAGGACAGGGGAACGGGATGGCTACACCTTC. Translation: CASRTGERDGYTF.

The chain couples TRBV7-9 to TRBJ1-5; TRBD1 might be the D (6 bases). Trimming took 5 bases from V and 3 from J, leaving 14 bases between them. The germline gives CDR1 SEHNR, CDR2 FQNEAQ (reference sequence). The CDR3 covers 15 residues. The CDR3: CASSREGHLNQPQHF. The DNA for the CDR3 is TGTGCCAGCAGCCGAGAGGGACACCTCAATCAGCCCCAGCATTTT.

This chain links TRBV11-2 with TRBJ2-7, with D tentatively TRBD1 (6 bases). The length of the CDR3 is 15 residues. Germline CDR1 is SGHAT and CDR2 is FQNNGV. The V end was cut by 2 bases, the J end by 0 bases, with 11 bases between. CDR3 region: CASSLRQADSYEQYF. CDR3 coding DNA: TGTGCCAGCAGCTTAAGACAGGCAGACTCCTACGAGCAGTACTTC.

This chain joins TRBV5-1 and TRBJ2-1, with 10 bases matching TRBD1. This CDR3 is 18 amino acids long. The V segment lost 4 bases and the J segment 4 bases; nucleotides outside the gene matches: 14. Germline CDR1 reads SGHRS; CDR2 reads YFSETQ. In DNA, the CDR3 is TGCGCCAGCAGCAGGAGGGACAGGGGAGCGGTCCGGTACAATGAGCAGTTCTTC. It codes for CASSRRDRGAVRYNEQFF.

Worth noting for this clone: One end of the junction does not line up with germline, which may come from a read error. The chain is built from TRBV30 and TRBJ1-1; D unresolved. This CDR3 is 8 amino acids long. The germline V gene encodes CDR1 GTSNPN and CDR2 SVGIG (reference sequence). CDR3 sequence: CARIDTPF. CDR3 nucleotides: TGTGCCCGAATCGACACTCCCTTT.

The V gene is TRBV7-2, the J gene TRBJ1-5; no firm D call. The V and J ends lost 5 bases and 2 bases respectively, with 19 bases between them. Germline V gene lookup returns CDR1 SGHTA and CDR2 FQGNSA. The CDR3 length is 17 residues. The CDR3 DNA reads TGTGCCAGCAGCCCCGGGCAGGCGGGGAGGGGCAATCAGCCCCAGCATTTT. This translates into CASSPGQAGRGNQPQHF.

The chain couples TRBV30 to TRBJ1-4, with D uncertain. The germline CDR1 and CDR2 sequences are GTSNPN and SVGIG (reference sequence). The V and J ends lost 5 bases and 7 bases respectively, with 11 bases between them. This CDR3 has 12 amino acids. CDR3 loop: CAWLEEAEKLFF. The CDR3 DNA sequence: TGTGCCTGGCTCGAAGAGGCTGAAAAACTGTTTTTT.

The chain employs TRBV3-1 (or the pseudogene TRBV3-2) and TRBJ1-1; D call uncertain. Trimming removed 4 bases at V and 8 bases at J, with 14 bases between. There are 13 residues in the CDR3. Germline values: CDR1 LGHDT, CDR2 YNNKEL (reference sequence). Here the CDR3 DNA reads TGTGCCAGCAGCCGTTATGACCAGGAAGAAGCTTTCTTT. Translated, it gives CASSRYDQEEAFF.

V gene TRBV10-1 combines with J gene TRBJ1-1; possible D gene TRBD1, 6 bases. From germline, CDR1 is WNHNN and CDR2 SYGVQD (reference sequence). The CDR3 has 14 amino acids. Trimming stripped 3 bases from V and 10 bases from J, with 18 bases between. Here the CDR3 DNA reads TGCGCCAGCAGTGACAGGGGTGGTTCTTCACGAGCTTTCTTT. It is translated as CASSDRGGSSRAFF.

The CDR3 nucleotides are TGCGCCAGCAGCCAAGATCCGCCCGGGAAGACGGCGCAGGGGGCTACAGATACGCAGTATTTT. Translated, it gives CASSQDPPGKTAQGATDTQYF. The gene calls are TRBV4-3 and TRBJ2-3; 8 bases fit TRBD1. The CDR3 runs 21 residues. V shed 0 bases, J shed 3 bases, and the junction held 20 bases outside the gene matches. Germline CDR1 reads LGHNA; CDR2 reads YSLEER.

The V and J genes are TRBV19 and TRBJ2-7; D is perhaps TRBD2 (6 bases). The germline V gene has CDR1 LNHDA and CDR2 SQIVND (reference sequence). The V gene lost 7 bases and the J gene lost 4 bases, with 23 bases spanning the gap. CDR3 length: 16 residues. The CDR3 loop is CASTPGHLAGTYEQYF. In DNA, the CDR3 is TGTGCCAGTACCCCCGGGCATTTGGCGGGAACTTACGAGCAGTACTTC.

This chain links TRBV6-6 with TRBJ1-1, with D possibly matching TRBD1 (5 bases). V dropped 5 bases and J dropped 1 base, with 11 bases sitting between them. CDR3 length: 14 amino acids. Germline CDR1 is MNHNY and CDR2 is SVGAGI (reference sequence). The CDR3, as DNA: TGTGCCAGCAGTCCTCGGCAGGGGAACACTGAAGCTTTCTTT. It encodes CASSPRQGNTEAFF.

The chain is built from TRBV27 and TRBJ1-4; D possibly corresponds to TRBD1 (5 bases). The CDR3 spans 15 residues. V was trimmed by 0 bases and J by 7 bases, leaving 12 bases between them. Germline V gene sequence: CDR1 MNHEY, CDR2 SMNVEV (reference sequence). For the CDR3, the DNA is TGTGCCAGCAGTTTATCCAGTTACAGGCGTGAAAAACTGTTTTTT. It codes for CASSLSSYRREKLFF.

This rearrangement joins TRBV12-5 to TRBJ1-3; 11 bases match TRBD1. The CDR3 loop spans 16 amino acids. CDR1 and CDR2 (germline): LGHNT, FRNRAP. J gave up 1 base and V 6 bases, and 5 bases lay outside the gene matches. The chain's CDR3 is CASGIGQGASGNTIYF. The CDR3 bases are TGTGCTAGTGGCATAGGACAGGGGGCGTCTGGAAACACCATATATTTT.

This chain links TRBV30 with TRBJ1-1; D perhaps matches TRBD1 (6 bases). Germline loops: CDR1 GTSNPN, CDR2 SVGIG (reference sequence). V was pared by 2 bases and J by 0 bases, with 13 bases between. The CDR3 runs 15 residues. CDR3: CAWSSGQNMNTEAFF. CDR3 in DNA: TGTGCCTGGAGTTCAGGACAGAACATGAACACTGAAGCTTTCTTT.

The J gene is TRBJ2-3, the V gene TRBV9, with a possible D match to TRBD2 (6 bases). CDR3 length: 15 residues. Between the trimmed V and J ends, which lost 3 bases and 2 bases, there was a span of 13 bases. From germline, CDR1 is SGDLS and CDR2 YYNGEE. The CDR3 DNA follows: TGTGCCAGCAGCGGACCGGGACTCTCCACAGATACGCAGTATTTT. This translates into CASSGPGLSTDTQYF.

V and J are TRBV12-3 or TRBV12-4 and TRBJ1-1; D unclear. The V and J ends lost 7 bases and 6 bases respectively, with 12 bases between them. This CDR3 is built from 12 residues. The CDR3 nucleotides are TGTGCCAGCACCTCATATGGGCCTGAAGCTTTCTTT. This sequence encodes CASTSYGPEAFF.

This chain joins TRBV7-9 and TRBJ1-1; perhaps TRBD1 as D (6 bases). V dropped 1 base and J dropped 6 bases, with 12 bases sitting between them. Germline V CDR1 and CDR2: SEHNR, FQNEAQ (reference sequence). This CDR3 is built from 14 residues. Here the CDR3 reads CASSLGAGVSEAFF. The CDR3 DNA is TGTGCCAGCAGCTTAGGGGCAGGGGTATCTGAAGCTTTCTTT.

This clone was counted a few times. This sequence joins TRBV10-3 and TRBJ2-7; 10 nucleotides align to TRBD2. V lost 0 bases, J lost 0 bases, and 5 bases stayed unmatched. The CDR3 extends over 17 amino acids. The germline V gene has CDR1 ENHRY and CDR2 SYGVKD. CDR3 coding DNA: TGTGCCATCAGTGAGTCTCTAGCGGGGGATAACTCCTACGAGCAGTACTTC. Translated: CAISESLAGDNSYEQYF.

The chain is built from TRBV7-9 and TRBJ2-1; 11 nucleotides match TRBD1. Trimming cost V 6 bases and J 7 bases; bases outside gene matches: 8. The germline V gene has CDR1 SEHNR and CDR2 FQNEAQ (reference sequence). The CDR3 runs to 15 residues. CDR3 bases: TGTGCCAGCAGTTTTGGACAGGGGGCGGGTAATGAGCAGTTCTTC. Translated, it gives CASSFGQGAGNEQFF.

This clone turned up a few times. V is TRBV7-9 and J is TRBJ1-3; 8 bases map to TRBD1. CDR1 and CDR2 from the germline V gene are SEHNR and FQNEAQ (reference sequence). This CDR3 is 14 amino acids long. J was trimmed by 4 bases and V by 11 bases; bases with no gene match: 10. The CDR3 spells CAVSDRANGNTIYF. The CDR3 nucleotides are TGTGCCGTATCGGACAGGGCCAACGGAAACACCATATATTTT.